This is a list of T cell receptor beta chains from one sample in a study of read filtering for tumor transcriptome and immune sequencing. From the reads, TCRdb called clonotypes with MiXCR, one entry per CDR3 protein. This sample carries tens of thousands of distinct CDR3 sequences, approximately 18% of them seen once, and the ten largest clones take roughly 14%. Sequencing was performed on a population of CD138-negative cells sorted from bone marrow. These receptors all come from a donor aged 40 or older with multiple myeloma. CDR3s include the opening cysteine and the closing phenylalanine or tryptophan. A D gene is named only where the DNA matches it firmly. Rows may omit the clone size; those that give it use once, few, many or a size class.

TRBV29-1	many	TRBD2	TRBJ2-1	TGCAGCGTTGGGGGAAGGGGTCCTAGCGGGAGGAGCAATGAGCAGTTCTTC	CSVGGRGPSGRSNEQFF
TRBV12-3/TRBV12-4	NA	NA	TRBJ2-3	TGTGCCAGCACCAAGGGCAGGTTGTTCCCTGATACGCAGTATTTT	CASTKGRLFPDTQYF
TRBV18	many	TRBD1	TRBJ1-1	TGTGCCAGCTCACCCCCCTCGACAGGGGGCGGCACTGAAGCTTTCTTT	CASSPPSTGGGTEAFF
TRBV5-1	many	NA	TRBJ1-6	TGCGCCAGCAGCACGGGATCTATAAATAATTCACCCCTCCACTTT	CASSTGSINNSPLHF
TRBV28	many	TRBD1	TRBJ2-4	TGTGCCAGCAGTTTATTTTACAGGGGGCTCGTGAAGGTAGAAAACATTCAGTACTTC	CASSLFYRGLVKVENIQYF
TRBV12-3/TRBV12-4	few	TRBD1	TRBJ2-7	TGTGCCAGCACTGAACAGGGGTTTCACGAGCAGTACTTC	CASTEQGFHEQYF
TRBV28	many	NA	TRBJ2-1	TGTGCCAGCGGGGTGGGGATCTACAATGAGCAGTTCTTC	CASGVGIYNEQFF
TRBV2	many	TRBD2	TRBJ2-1	TGTGCCAGCAATACCGGGACTAGCGGGAGTGGGGGTGAGCAGTTCTTC	CASNTGTSGSGGEQFF
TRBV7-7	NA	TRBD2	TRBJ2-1	TGTGCTAGCAGCTTAGCGGGAGAAGGTAGTGAGCAGTTCTTC	CASSLAGEGSEQFF
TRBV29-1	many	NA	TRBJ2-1	TGCAGCGCCGCAGGAGACAACAATGAGCAGTTCTTC	CSAAGDNNEQFF
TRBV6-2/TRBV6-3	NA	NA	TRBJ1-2	TGTGCCAGCACCCCATGGAGCGGCTATGGCTACACCTTC	CASTPWSGYGYTF
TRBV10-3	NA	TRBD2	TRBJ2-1	TGTGCCATCAGTGATCCAAGGCTAGCGGGGGGGTTCAATGAGCAGTTCTTC	CAISDPRLAGGFNEQFF
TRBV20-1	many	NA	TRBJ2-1	TGCAGTCCCGCCGAGGACACCCTAGGCCCGTTCTTC	CSPAEDTLGPFF
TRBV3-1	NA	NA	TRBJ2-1	TGTGCCAGCAGCCATATACGGTCTGAGCAGTTCTTC	CASSHIRSEQFF
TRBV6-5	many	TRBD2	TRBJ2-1	TGTGCCAGCAGTTACCAGGCCCCGGGACTAGCGGGAGCTCGGAATGAGCAGTTCTTC	CASSYQAPGLAGARNEQFF
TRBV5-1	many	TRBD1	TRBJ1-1	TGCGCCAGCAGCCAACAGGGGCAGAACACTGAAGCTTTCTTT	CASSQQGQNTEAFF
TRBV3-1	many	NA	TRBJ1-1	TGTGCCAGCAGCTTAATGAGGACTGAAGCTTTCTTT	CASSLMRTEAFF
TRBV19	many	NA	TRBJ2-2	TGTGCCAGTAGTATAACCAGGAACACCGGGGAGCTGTTTTTT	CASSITRNTGELFF
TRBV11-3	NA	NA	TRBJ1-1	TGTGCCAGCAGCCTAAGCAGGGCGAGGAACACTGAAGCTTTCTTT	CASSLSRARNTEAFF
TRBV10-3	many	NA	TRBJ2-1	TGTGCCATCAGTGAATGGGACAACTCCTACAATGAGCAGTTCTTC	CAISEWDNSYNEQFF
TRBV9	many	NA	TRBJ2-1	TGTGCCAGCAGCGTAGCCCCGGGAGTTGGTTACAATGAGCAGTTCTTC	CASSVAPGVGYNEQFF
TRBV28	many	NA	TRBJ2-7	TGTGCCAGCAGTCCAGCCTACGAGCAGTACTTC	CASSPAYEQYF
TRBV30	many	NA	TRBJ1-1	TGTGCCTGCCTCCAGGGAGACACTGAAGCTTTCTTT	CACLQGDTEAFF
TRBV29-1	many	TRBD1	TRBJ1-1	TGCAGCGTGGGGAGGACAGGTCCCACTGAAGCTTTCTTT	CSVGRTGPTEAFF
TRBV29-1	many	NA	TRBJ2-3	TGCAGCGTTGACGGGGGTGATACGCAGTATTTT	CSVDGGDTQYF
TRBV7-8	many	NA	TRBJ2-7	TGTGCCAGCAGCCGCCAGGGTCCTTCCTACGAGCAGTACTTC	CASSRQGPSYEQYF
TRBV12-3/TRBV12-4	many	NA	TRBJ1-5	TGTGCCAGCAGTTTAGAAGGAGGGGGGGTGAGCAATCAGCCCCAGCATTTT	CASSLEGGGVSNQPQHF
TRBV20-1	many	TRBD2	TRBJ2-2	TGCAGTGCTATGGGGACTAGCGGTATGGCCGGGGAGCTGTTTTTT	CSAMGTSGMAGELFF
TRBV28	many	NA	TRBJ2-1	TGTGCCAGCAGTGCATGGGGTGAGCAGTTCTTC	CASSAWGEQFF